One sample yielded the 9 T cell receptor beta chains listed below, sequenced in a study of shared clonotypes between healthy human individuals. This table comes from immunoSEQ multiplex PCR, and its TCRdb copy is limited to in-frame clones, with some not included. Here the sample spans some 2.4 million clones, 80% to 95% being singletons. Sequenced material: naive CD4+ T cells from PBMCs. Subset given: CD45RA+ positively selected. These receptor sequences come from a man younger than 35 in good health. Some clones in this sample may be carry-over from other donors' samples.

The chain links TRBV7-8 to TRBJ2-1; 8 positions agree with TRBD2. The germline CDR1 and CDR2 sequences are SGHVS and FQNEAQ. This CDR3 comprises 15 residues. V lost 5 bases, J lost 8 bases, and 11 bases stayed unmatched. In DNA, the CDR3 is TGTGCCAGCAGCGGTCGGGAGGGTAGAGGGGATGAGCAGTTCTTC. Its protein is CASSGREGRGDEQFF.

This clone occurred once. The chain recombines TRBV7-9 with TRBJ2-1; D remains unclear. V was shortened by 3 bases and J by 0 bases, with 12 bases between the two germline ends. CDR1 is SEHNR, CDR2 FQNEAQ, per germline (reference sequence). CDR3 length: 16 amino acids. The CDR3 sequence: CASSFWAASSYNEQFF. The CDR3 DNA is TGTGCCAGCAGCTTTTGGGCGGCCAGCTCCTACAATGAGCAGTTCTTC.

The V call is TRBV5-1, the J call TRBJ2-5; D remains unclear. CDR3 length: 14 residues. V lost 4 bases and J lost 4, with 14 bases in between. CDR1 is SGHRS, CDR2 YFSETQ, per germline. CDR3 protein: CASSEGRLGETQYF. The DNA for the CDR3 is TGCGCCAGCAGCGAAGGACGGCTTGGAGAGACCCAGTACTTC.

This clone was recorded only once. This chain links TRBV5-1 with TRBJ2-7, with D possibly being TRBD1 (7 bases). In germline, CDR1 is SGHRS, CDR2 YFSETQ. The CDR3 spans 15 residues. Trimming removed 4 bases at V and 0 bases at J, with 14 bases between. DNA for the CDR3: TGCGCCAGCAGCCCAGGGGGGCAAAGCTCCTACGAGCAGTACTTC. The encoded protein is CASSPGGQSSYEQYF. Full variable domain (rest looked up from reference TRBV5-1 and TRBJ2-7): KAGVTQTPRYLIKTRGQQVTLSCSPISGHRSVSWYQQTPGQGLQFLFEYFSETQRNKGNFPGRFSGRQFSNSRSEMNVSTLELGDSALYLCASSPGGQSSYEQYFGPGTRLTVT.

This clone was detected only once. The CDR3 coding sequence is TGTGCCACCAAAAGACAGGGACTAGCAGATTTCCAAGAGACCCAGTACTTC. This translates into CATKRQGLADFQETQYF. This chain uses TRBV15 with TRBJ2-5; 9 bases match TRBD2. J lost 1 base, V lost 7 bases, and 13 bases had no gene match. The CDR3 runs 17 residues. Germline CDR1 reads LNHNV; CDR2 reads YYDKDF (reference sequence).

This clone was recorded a few times. The chain is built from TRBV9 and TRBJ1-1; the D is unclear. CDR1 and CDR2 (germline): SGDLS, YYNGEE. This CDR3 has 16 residues. V lost 0 bases to trimming and J lost 4 bases, with 16 bases between them. This chain's CDR3 is CASSVGGTLRSTEAFF. The CDR3 DNA is TGTGCCAGCAGCGTAGGCGGAACATTGAGGAGCACTGAAGCTTTCTTT.

The table lists this clone with a count of one. The rearrangement joins TRBV7-9 to TRBJ1-4; D uncertain. The germline V gene has CDR1 SEHNR and CDR2 FQNEAQ (reference sequence). The V and J ends lost 0 bases and 0 bases respectively, with 8 bases between them. CDR3 length: 16 amino acids. The chain's CDR3 is CASSLAGIATNEKLFF. CDR3 in DNA: TGTGCCAGCAGCTTAGCGGGTATTGCAACTAATGAAAAACTGTTTTTT.

A word on this clone: This same CDR3 is encoded by further DNA sequences in the sample. V and J are TRBV6-5 and TRBJ2-3; D is perhaps TRBD2 (5 bases). Germline V CDR1 and CDR2: MNHEY, SVGAGI. This CDR3 contains 14 residues. V was shortened by 0 bases and J by 3 bases, with 7 bases between the two germline ends. CDR3 nucleotide sequence: TGTGCCAGCAGTTACTCGTCGGGAACAGATACGCAGTATTTT. Protein: CASSYSSGTDTQYF.

This clone has only one observation. This rearrangement joins TRBV6-1 to TRBJ1-5, with TRBD1 as a possible D gene (6 bases). This CDR3 comprises 14 residues. The germline V gene has CDR1 MNHNS and CDR2 SASEGT. With 2 bases removed from V and 5 bases from J, the gap between germline ends came to 10 bases. The DNA for the CDR3 is TGTGCCAGCAGTGAATCTACAGGGTATCAGCCCCAGCATTTT. Its protein product is CASSESTGYQPQHF.